This TCR beta chain is drawn from a study of blood T cell repertoires in COVID-19. Study-level background: Samples representing acute and convalescent COVID-19 were sourced from the United States, Italy and Spain. PBMCs, B-cell-depleted T cells, or T cells provided the cDNA or gDNA that made up the material.

Methods used by the authors: Estimates of nucleated cell counts were drawn from the amplification of reference gene primers. Here immunoSEQ multiplex PCR was the method, and the copy in TCRdb shows in-frame clones only, minus some. The D gene and trimming were derived from the DNA, and the V and J assignments and clone size from that table. The sample lists about 140,000 clones; 80% to 85% were seen once. The source of this sequence is a human donor in a cohort sampled during active COVID-19. The sample comprised peripheral blood.

The CDR3 loop reads CASSPGGAYGYTF. The CDR3 region has the DNA TGTGCCAGCAGCCCAGGAGGGGCGTATGGCTACACCTTC. V gene TRBV9 combines with J gene TRBJ1-2; perhaps TRBD1 as D (5 bases). CDR3 length: 13 amino acids. V lost 4 bases and J 5 bases, leaving 12 bases between the germline ends. In germline, CDR1 is SGDLS, CDR2 YYNGEE.